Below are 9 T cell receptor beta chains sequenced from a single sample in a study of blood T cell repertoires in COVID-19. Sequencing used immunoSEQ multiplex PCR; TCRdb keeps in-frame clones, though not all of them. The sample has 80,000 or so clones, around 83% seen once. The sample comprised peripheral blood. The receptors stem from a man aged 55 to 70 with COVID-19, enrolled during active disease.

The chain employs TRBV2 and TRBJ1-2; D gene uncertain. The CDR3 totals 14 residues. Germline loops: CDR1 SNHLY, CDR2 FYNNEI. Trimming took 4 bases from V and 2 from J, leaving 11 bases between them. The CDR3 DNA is TGTGCCAGCAGTGTAGGTCCGGGAAACTATGGCTACACCTTC. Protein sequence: CASSVGPGNYGYTF. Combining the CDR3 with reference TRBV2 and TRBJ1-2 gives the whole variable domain EPEVTQTPSHQVTQMGQEVILRCVPISNHLYFYWYRQILGQKVEFLVSFYNNEISEKSEIFDDQFSVERPDGSNFTLKIRSTKLEDSAMYFCASSVGPGNYGYTFGSGTRLTVV.

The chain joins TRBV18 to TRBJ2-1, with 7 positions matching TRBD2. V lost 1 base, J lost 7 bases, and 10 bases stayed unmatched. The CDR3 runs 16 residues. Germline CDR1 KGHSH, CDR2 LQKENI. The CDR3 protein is CASSPQPGGLGNEQFF. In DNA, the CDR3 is TGTGCCAGCTCACCACAACCGGGAGGTCTGGGTAATGAGCAGTTCTTC.

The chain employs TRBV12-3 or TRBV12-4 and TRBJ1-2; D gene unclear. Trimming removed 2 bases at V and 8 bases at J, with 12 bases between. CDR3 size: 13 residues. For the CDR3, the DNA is TGTGCCAGCAGTTTATCAGCGTCATGGGGCTACACCTTC. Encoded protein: CASSLSASWGYTF.

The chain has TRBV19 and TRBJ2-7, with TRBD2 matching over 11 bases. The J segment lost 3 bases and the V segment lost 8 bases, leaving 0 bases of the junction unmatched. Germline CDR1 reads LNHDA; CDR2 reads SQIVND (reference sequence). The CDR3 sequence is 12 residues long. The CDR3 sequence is CASGTSGYEQYF. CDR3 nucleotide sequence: TGTGCCAGTGGGACTAGCGGCTACGAGCAGTACTTC.

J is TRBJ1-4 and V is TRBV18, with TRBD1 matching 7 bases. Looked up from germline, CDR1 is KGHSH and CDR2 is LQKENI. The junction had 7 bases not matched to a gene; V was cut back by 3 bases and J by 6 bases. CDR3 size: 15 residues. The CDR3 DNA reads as TGTGCCAGCTCACCCGAACAGGGGTGGGATGAAAAACTGTTTTTT. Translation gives CASSPEQGWDEKLFF.

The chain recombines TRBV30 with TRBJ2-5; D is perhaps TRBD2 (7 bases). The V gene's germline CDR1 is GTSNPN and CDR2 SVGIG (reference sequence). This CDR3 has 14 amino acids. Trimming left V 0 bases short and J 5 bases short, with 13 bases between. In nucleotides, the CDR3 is TGTGCCTGGAGTGTAATGGGGGGGGCCGAGACCCAGTACTTC. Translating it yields CAWSVMGGAETQYF.

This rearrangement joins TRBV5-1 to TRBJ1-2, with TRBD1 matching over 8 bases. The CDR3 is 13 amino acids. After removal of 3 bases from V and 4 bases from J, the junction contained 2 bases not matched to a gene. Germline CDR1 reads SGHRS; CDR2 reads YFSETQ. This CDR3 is CASSYGQGYGYTF. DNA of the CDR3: TGCGCCAGCAGCTATGGACAGGGCTATGGCTACACCTTC.

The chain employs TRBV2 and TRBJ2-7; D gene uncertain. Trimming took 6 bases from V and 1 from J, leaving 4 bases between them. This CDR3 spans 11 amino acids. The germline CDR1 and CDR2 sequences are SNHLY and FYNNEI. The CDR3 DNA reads TGTGCCAGCAGCCCATCCTACGAGCAGTACTTC. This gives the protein CASSPSYEQYF.

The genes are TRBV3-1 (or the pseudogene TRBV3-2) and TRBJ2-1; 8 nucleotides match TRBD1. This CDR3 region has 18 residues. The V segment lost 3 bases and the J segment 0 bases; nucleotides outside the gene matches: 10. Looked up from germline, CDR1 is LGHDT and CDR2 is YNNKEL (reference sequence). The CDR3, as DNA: TGTGCCAGCAGCCAGTACAGGGGGTTACAGAGCTCCTACAATGAGCAGTTCTTC. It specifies CASSQYRGLQSSYNEQFF.